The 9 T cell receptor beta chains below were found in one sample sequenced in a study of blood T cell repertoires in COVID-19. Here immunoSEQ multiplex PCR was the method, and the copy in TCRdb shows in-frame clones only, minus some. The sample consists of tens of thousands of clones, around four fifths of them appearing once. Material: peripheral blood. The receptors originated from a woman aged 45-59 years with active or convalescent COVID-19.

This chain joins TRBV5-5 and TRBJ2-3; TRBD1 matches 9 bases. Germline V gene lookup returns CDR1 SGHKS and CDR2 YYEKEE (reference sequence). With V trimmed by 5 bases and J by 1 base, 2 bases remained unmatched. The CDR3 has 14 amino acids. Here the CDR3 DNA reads TGTGCCAGCAGTCGGGACAGGGGCACAGATACGCAGTATTTT. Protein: CASSRDRGTDTQYF.

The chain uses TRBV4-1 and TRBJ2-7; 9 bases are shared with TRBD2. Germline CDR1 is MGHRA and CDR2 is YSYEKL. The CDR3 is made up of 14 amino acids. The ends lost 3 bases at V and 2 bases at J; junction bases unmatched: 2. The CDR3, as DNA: TGCGCCAGCAGCCAGGGACTAGCACCCTACGAGCAGTACTTC. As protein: CASSQGLAPYEQYF.

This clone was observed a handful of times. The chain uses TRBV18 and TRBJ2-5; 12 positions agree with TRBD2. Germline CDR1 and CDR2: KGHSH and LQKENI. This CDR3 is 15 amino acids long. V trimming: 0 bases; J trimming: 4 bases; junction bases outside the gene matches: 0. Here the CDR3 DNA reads TGTGCCAGCTCACCACCGGGACTAGCGGGAGAGACCCAGTACTTC. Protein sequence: CASSPPGLAGETQYF.

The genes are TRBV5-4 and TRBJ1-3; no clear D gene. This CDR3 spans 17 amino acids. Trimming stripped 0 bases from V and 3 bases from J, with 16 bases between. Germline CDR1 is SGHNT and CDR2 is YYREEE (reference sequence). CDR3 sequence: CASSLERTPEGGNTIYF. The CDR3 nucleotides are TGTGCCAGCAGCTTGGAACGGACGCCGGAGGGTGGAAACACCATATATTTT.

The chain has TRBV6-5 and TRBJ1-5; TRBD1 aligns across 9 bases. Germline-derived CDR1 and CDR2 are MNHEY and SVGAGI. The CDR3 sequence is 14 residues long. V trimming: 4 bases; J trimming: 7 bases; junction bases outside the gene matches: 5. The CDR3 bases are TGTGCCAGCAGTTCCGGGACAGGGAGGCAGCCCCAGCATTTT. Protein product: CASSSGTGRQPQHF.

This CDR3 is CASSQDLATGIYGYTF. The DNA for the CDR3 is TGTGCCAGCAGCCAAGATCTGGCAACAGGGATCTATGGCTACACCTTC. The chain joins TRBV4-2 to TRBJ1-2; a possible D gene is TRBD1 (6 bases). V lost 0 bases and J 4 bases, leaving 15 bases between the germline ends. CDR3 size: 16 residues. Germline loops: CDR1 LGHNA, CDR2 YNFKEQ.

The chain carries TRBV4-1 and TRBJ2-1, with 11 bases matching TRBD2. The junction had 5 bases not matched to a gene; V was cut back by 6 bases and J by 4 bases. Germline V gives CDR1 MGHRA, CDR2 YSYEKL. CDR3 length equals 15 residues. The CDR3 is CASRILAGVYNEQFF. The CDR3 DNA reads TGCGCCAGCAGGATACTAGCGGGAGTGTACAATGAGCAGTTCTTC.

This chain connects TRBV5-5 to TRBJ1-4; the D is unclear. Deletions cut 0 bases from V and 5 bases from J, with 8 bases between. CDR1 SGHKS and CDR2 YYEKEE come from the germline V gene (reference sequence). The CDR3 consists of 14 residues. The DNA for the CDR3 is TGTGCCAGCAGCTTGGGACAACAGAATGAAAAACTGTTTTTT. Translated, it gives CASSLGQQNEKLFF.

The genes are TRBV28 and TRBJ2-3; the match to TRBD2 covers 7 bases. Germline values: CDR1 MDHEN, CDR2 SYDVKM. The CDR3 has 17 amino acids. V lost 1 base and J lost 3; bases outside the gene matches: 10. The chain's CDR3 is CASSLFSPLAETDTQYF. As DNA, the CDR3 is TGTGCCAGCAGTTTATTCTCCCCTCTAGCGGAGACAGATACGCAGTATTTT.